What follows are 20 T cell receptor beta chains derived from one specimen sequenced in a study of blood T cell repertoires in COVID-19. TCRdb's copy holds only in-frame clones and misses some; the assay was immunoSEQ multiplex PCR. Of about 270,000 clones listed, about 87% are singletons. Source material: PBMCs or T cells enriched from blood (not recorded which). The receptors come from a woman in her thirties with acute COVID-19.

The V and J genes are TRBV7-3 and TRBJ2-1, with 14 bases that match TRBD2. V dropped 5 bases and J dropped 4; count of bases not matched to a gene: 13. This CDR3 spans 19 amino acids. Germline values: CDR1 SGHTA, CDR2 FQGTGA. The CDR3 loop reads CASSDPTGTSGSDYNEQFF. The CDR3 coding sequence is TGTGCCAGCAGCGATCCGACCGGGACTAGCGGGAGCGATTACAATGAGCAGTTCTTC.

This chain links TRBV9 with TRBJ1-3, with D unresolved. Trimming shortened V by 0 bases and J by 4 bases, and 5 bases separated the two germline ends. The length of the CDR3 is 13 residues. CDR1 and CDR2 from the germline V gene are SGDLS and YYNGEE. CDR3 loop: CASSVAMGNTIYF. In DNA form, the CDR3 reads TGTGCCAGCAGCGTAGCTATGGGAAACACCATATATTTT.

The rearrangement links TRBV12-3 or TRBV12-4 to TRBJ1-2; TRBD1 might be the D (6 bases). Deletions cut 8 bases from V and 7 bases from J, with 17 bases between. The CDR3 length is 13 residues. The CDR3 nucleotides read TGTGCCAGCCGATTCGGACAGACTGGTGGCTACACCTTC. It specifies CASRFGQTGGYTF.

The V and J genes are TRBV20-1 and TRBJ2-7, with 10 bases that match TRBD1. V shed 3 bases and J 0 bases; nucleotides not matched to a gene: 11. This CDR3 contains 17 residues. In germline, CDR1 is DFQATT, CDR2 SNEGSKA (reference sequence). CDR3 in DNA: TGCAGTGCTAGTCAGATTCCAGGACAGGGGGACTCCTACGAGCAGTACTTC. Encoded protein: CSASQIPGQGDSYEQYF.

This clone was counted between two and nine times. The chain uses TRBV5-5 and TRBJ2-5; possible D gene TRBD1, 6 bases. V shed 3 bases and J shed 6 bases, with 6 bases lying between them. Germline V gene lookup returns CDR1 SGHKS and CDR2 YYEKEE (reference sequence). This CDR3 has 11 residues. The CDR3 region is CASSWGQTQYF. The CDR3 nucleotides are TGTGCCAGCAGCTGGGGGCAGACCCAGTACTTC.

This chain uses TRBV29-1 with TRBJ2-1; D is undetermined. This CDR3 has 14 amino acids. Germline CDR1 is SQVTM and CDR2 is ANQGSEA. Between the trimmed V and J ends, which lost 1 base and 6 bases, there was a span of 13 bases. The chain's CDR3 is CSVEVPSWFNEQFF. In DNA form, the CDR3 reads TGCAGCGTTGAAGTGCCTAGTTGGTTCAATGAGCAGTTCTTC.

The chain couples TRBV18 to TRBJ1-1, with TRBD1 matching over 8 bases. Losses at the gene ends were 4 bases for V and 2 bases for J; bases not matched to a gene: 12. The CDR3 runs 17 residues. Germline V gives CDR1 KGHSH, CDR2 LQKENI. CDR3 sequence reads: CASSLADWDRRNTEAFF. The CDR3 coding sequence is TGTGCCAGCTCACTGGCCGACTGGGACAGGAGAAACACTGAAGCTTTCTTT.

The J gene is TRBJ2-7, the V gene TRBV18; 10 nucleotides align to TRBD1. The CDR3 sequence is 18 residues long. Germline V gives CDR1 KGHSH, CDR2 LQKENI. V trimming: 6 bases; J trimming: 6 bases; junction bases outside the gene matches: 20. CDR3 in amino acids: CASSRGTGDTTRTVEQYF. The DNA for the CDR3 is TGTGCCAGCTCCCGGGGGACAGGGGACACGACTAGAACGGTCGAGCAGTACTTC. Full variable domain (missing parts from reference TRBV18 and TRBJ2-7): NAGVMQNPRHLVRRRGQEARLRCSPMKGHSHVYWYRQLPEEGLKFMVYLQKENIIDESGMPKERFSAEFPKEGPSILRIQQVVRGDSAAYFCASSRGTGDTTRTVEQYFGPGTRLTVT.

The chain has TRBV10-3 and TRBJ2-7; weak D call: TRBD1 (6 bases). CDR3 length: 14 amino acids. The germline CDR1 and CDR2 sequences are ENHRY and SYGVKD. V was trimmed by 2 bases and J by 1 base, leaving 9 bases between them. The CDR3 DNA reads as TGTGCCATCAGTGAGGGGGGCTCATCCTACGAGCAGTACTTC. Translation gives CAISEGGSSYEQYF.

V gene TRBV6-5 combines with J gene TRBJ1-3; D not certain. CDR3 length equals 13 residues. The germline V gene encodes CDR1 MNHEY and CDR2 SVGAGI. Trimming took 7 bases from V and 4 from J, leaving 11 bases between them. The CDR3 nucleotides are TGTGCCAGCAACCCGGGTCAGGGAAACACCATATATTTT. Translating gives CASNPGQGNTIYF.

The rearrangement links TRBV11-2 to TRBJ2-7; the match to TRBD2 covers 8 bases. V shed 1 base and J 7 bases; nucleotides not matched to a gene: 15. The germline CDR1 and CDR2 sequences are SGHAT and FQNNGV. The CDR3 contains 17 residues. The CDR3: CASSLVSPSGLGIEQYF. CDR3 nucleotide sequence: TGTGCCAGCAGCTTAGTTAGCCCTAGCGGGCTGGGTATTGAGCAGTACTTC.

This clone was observed a single time. The chain employs TRBV5-4 and TRBJ2-1, with 11 bases aligning to TRBD2. Trimming took 4 bases from V and 4 from J; bases not matched to a gene: 4. This CDR3 has 15 residues. The germline gives CDR1 SGHNT, CDR2 YYREEE (reference sequence). In nucleotides, the CDR3 is TGTGCCAGCAGCCTAACTAGCGGGAGTTACAATGAGCAGTTCTTC. It translates to CASSLTSGSYNEQFF.

The chain links TRBV6-2 or TRBV6-3 to TRBJ2-3, with a tentative D call TRBD2 (6 bases). CDR3 length: 14 amino acids. Germline assignment: CDR1 MNHEY and CDR2 SVGEGT. Trimming pared 4 bases from V and 0 bases from J, leaving 8 bases between. In nucleotides, the CDR3 is TGTGCCAGCAGTTGGGAGGTTAGCACAGATACGCAGTATTTT. Protein product: CASSWEVSTDTQYF.

This clone was recorded only once. The rearrangement joins TRBV10-2 to TRBJ1-2; TRBD1 matches 7 bases. Unmatched junction bases numbered 7, after V lost 3 bases and J lost 3 bases. The CDR3 totals 15 residues. Germline V lookup: CDR1 WSHSY, CDR2 SAAADI. The CDR3 region has the DNA TGCGCCAGCAGTGAACAGGGGACCCTTGACTATGGCTACACCTTC. The encoded protein is CASSEQGTLDYGYTF.

The chain uses TRBV11-3 and TRBJ2-1, with TRBD2 identical over 8 bases. This CDR3 is built from 13 residues. V lost 5 bases to trimming and J lost 8 bases; unmatched junction nucleotides: 5. Germline CDR1 SGHNT, CDR2 YENEEA. The CDR3 reads CASSPRTSHEQFF. The DNA of the CDR3 is TGTGCCAGCAGCCCTAGGACTAGCCATGAGCAGTTCTTC.

The chain employs TRBV14 and TRBJ2-1; no clear D gene. CDR1 and CDR2 from the germline V gene are SGHDN and FVKESK. This CDR3 has 11 residues. The V and J ends lost 0 bases and 9 bases respectively, with 3 bases between them. The CDR3 DNA reads TGTGCCAGCAGCCAAGACGTTGAGCAGTTCTTC. Translated, it gives CASSQDVEQFF.

The genes are TRBV10-3 and TRBJ2-3; 10 bases fit TRBD2. Losses at the gene ends were 6 bases for V and 2 bases for J; bases not matched to a gene: 5. CDR1 and CDR2 from the germline V gene are ENHRY and SYGVKD. CDR3 length: 15 residues. CDR3 DNA: TGTGCCATCAGATTAGGACTAGCGGACACAGATACGCAGTATTTT. This encodes CAIRLGLADTDTQYF.

The genes are TRBV7-2 and TRBJ2-5; D call uncertain. The germline CDR1 and CDR2 sequences are SGHTA and FQGNSA. Trimming removed 8 bases from V and 4 bases from J, with 17 bases in between. The CDR3 consists of 14 residues. CDR3 sequence reads: CASLLNQGAETQYF. CDR3 nucleotide sequence: TGTGCCAGCCTACTAAATCAAGGTGCAGAGACCCAGTACTTC.

The chain carries TRBV19 and TRBJ2-7, with 9 bases aligning to TRBD2. Germline V lookup: CDR1 LNHDA, CDR2 SQIVND (reference sequence). The V segment lost 6 bases and the J segment 0 bases; nucleotides outside the gene matches: 6. The CDR3 consists of 15 residues. As DNA, the CDR3 is TGTGCCAGTAGCCCCCTTAGCGGGAGCTCCTACGAGCAGTACTTC. The encoded protein is CASSPLSGSSYEQYF.

This clone has only a few counts. Different DNA sequences within this sample yield the same CDR3. The chain carries TRBV4-1 and TRBJ2-2, with unresolved D. The V and J ends lost 4 bases and 5 bases respectively, with 5 bases between them. The CDR3 is 12 amino acids. The germline CDR1 and CDR2 sequences are MGHRA and YSYEKL. CDR3 sequence reads: CASSPSTGELFF. DNA for the CDR3: TGCGCCAGCAGCCCTTCTACCGGGGAGCTGTTTTTT.